This TCR beta chain came from a study of blood T cells in healthy people across ages. Primers used in a second PCR of roughly 6 to 11 cycles were a sample-barcoded 5' primer and a J-beta primer mix. TCRdb fed the 5' RACE reads into MiXCR, producing one record per CDR3 protein. The profile shows about 720,000 distinct CDR3 sequences, about 20% of them singletons. This clonotype was seen only a few times. This CDR3 is built from 14 residues. V shed 1 base and J shed 6 bases, with 11 bases lying between them. CDR1 is SGHTA and CDR2 is FQGNSA in the germline V gene. Specimen: blood. The rearrangement uses TRBV7-2 and TRBJ2-3; D remains unclear. The clonotype was recovered from a man in his 70s in good health. CDR3 in DNA: TGTGCCAGCAGCTTAGGAGTAGGAGCGGATACGCAGTATTTT. Translation: CASSLGVGADTQYF.